Described below is a single T cell receptor beta chain sequence and its context. This sample stems from a study of CD8+CD57+ T cells in acquired aplastic anemia. Study background: Sorted CD4+ and CD8+ cells yielded DNA averaging about 3.2 ug.

Only patients with CD8+CD57+ cell expansion on flow cytometry were chosen for sequencing. Genomic DNA was employed as the template in profiling TCR beta VDJ and CDR3. TCRdb itself ran the reads through MiXCR, one entry per CDR3 protein. The table shows more than 150,000 distinct CDR3 sequences, with 45% to 60% occurring only once. The CDR3 has 14 residues. Trimming took 2 bases from V and 6 from J, leaving 11 bases between them. The germline gives CDR1 SGHAT, CDR2 FQDESV (reference sequence). The J gene is TRBJ2-1, the V gene TRBV11-1; the D is unclear. The sequencing input was sorted CD4+, CD8+, or CD8+CD57+ T cells (not recorded which) from PBMCs. This clonotype originated in a human donor with aplastic anemia. The CDR3, as DNA: TGTGCCAGCAGCTTAACGTTTACCAGCAATGAGCAGTTCTTC. Its protein is CASSLTFTSNEQFF.